This T cell receptor beta chain came from a study of CD4 and CD8 cells across lung adenocarcinoma regions. This clonotype was counted at least ten times. MiXCR, applied by TCRdb to the PCR reads, yields one record per CDR3 protein. Seen here are about 5,500 distinct CDR3 sequences, about half observed once, and the top ten hold more than 85%. Donors had localized lung adenocarcinoma, a non-small cell lung cancer. The CDR3 sequence is 16 residues long. The J segment lost 7 bases and the V segment lost 4 bases, leaving 12 bases of the junction unmatched. The clonotype was recovered from a male donor with lung adenocarcinoma. The CD4 and CD8 labels of this study may be unreliable. The sequenced sample consisted of CD8+ T cells from the margin of a lung tumor. The rearrangement links TRBV5-3 to TRBJ2-1; 9 bases are shared with TRBD2. TRBV5-3 carries the ORF label, with uncertain function. The CDR3 DNA reads TGTGCCAGAAGCGTCACTTTAGCGGGAGAAAGGAATGAGCAGTTCTTC. This codes for CARSVTLAGERNEQFF.